Shown below are 8 T cell receptor beta chains from a single sample sequenced in a study of OX40 agonist ivuxolimab in advanced cancers. Profiling relied on immunoSEQ multiplex PCR, and the TCRdb table lists in-frame clones only, not all of them. In the table there are 37,000 or so clones, roughly 87% of which are singletons. The sample here was CD4+ or CD8+ T cells sorted from blood, taken in a trial of the OX40 agonist ivuxolimab. All receptors come from an adult with an advanced solid tumor such as melanoma, head and neck, liver or kidney cancer.

V gene TRBV27 combines with J gene TRBJ1-1, with a weak D call TRBD1 (5 bases). Germline V gene lookup returns CDR1 MNHEY and CDR2 SMNVEV (reference sequence). V was trimmed by 1 base and J by 4 bases, leaving 7 bases between them. The CDR3 is 13 amino acids. CDR3 DNA: TGTGCCAGCAGTTTATTGGGGGGCACTGAAGCTTTCTTT. This encodes CASSLLGGTEAFF.

The rearrangement links TRBV6-6 to TRBJ2-1; perhaps TRBD1 as D (6 bases). CDR3 length equals 12 residues. The germline V gene encodes CDR1 MNHNY and CDR2 SVGAGI (reference sequence). The V end lost 5 bases, the J end lost 7 bases, and 9 bases lay between the germline ends. DNA of the CDR3: TGTGCCAGCAGTGCAGGGGCTAATGAGCAGTTCTTC. Protein sequence: CASSAGANEQFF.

This rearrangement joins TRBV6-4 to TRBJ2-3, with 13 bases matching TRBD2. The CDR3 is 15 residues long. V shed 3 bases and J 4 bases; nucleotides not matched to a gene: 1. Germline CDR1 MRHNA, CDR2 SNTAGT. CDR3 residues: CASSEGTSGADTQYF. The DNA for the CDR3 is TGTGCCAGCAGTGAAGGGACTAGCGGGGCAGATACGCAGTATTTT.

The chain has TRBV18 and TRBJ2-7, with 7 bases identical to TRBD1. This CDR3 has 14 amino acids. Trimming took 3 bases from V and 3 from J; bases not matched to a gene: 5. CDR1 is KGHSH, CDR2 LQKENI, per germline. CDR3 sequence: CASSPPGTDYEQYF. As DNA, the CDR3 is TGTGCCAGCTCACCGCCCGGGACAGACTACGAGCAGTACTTC.

The V call is TRBV27, the J call TRBJ2-2; D might be TRBD2 (6 bases). The ends were cut back, 3 bases at V and 2 bases at J, with 13 bases in the middle. The germline gives CDR1 MNHEY, CDR2 SMNVEV (reference sequence). This CDR3 has 16 amino acids. The CDR3 spells CASSFLGGANTGELFF. The CDR3 coding sequence is TGTGCCAGCAGTTTTCTCGGGGGAGCTAACACCGGGGAGCTGTTTTTT.

This clone appeared a few times. The genes are TRBV7-9 and TRBJ2-5; no clear D gene. Per germline, CDR1 SEHNR and CDR2 FQNEAQ (reference sequence). Between the trimmed V and J ends, which lost 1 base and 4 bases, there was a span of 4 bases. The CDR3 loop spans 12 amino acids. Here the CDR3 DNA reads TGTGCCAGCAGCTTAGGGGTAGAGACCCAGTACTTC. It is translated as CASSLGVETQYF.

The chain employs TRBV27 and TRBJ1-1; possible D gene TRBD1, 5 bases. Trimming took off 6 bases at V and 1 base at J, with 9 bases between the two ends. Germline CDR1 and CDR2: MNHEY and SMNVEV (reference sequence). CDR3 length equals 13 residues. The CDR3 DNA follows: TGTGCCAGCAGCCCAGGGCCGAACACTGAAGCTTTCTTT. It yields the protein CASSPGPNTEAFF.

V is TRBV27 and J is TRBJ2-3; tentative D call: TRBD1 (5 bases). Germline assignment: CDR1 MNHEY and CDR2 SMNVEV (reference sequence). V lost 8 bases and J 1 base, leaving 25 bases between the germline ends. The CDR3 has 18 residues. CDR3 sequence: CASCFLEQAIFRTDTQYF. The CDR3 DNA reads as TGTGCCAGCTGCTTTCTCGAACAGGCGATCTTCCGCACAGATACGCAGTATTTT.